One and the same sample provided the 29 T cell receptor beta chains below, sequenced in a study of T-cell memory formation after mild COVID-19. Using its own MiXCR run on the 5' RACE reads, TCRdb lists one record per CDR3 protein. This table holds 300,000 to 400,000 distinct CDR3 sequences, 13% to 15% found once. Sequencing was carried out using PBMCs or a T cell subset sorted from them (not recorded which). These receptors were obtained from a young man who had mild COVID-19 (a few samples of this study predate the infection). Cell type and time point are not known.

There are a few counts of this clonotype. This chain links TRBV7-9 with TRBJ2-7; D is possibly TRBD1 (7 bases). The germline V gene encodes CDR1 SEHNR and CDR2 FQNEAQ (reference sequence). The CDR3 consists of 13 residues. Trimming cost V 2 bases and J 6 bases, with 11 bases left between them. Written as DNA, the CDR3 is TGTGCCAGCAGCTTAAGACAGGGAGGCGAGCAGTACTTC. Protein sequence: CASSLRQGGEQYF.

The DNA of the CDR3 is TGTGCCAGCAGCGTAGGGGGGGTGGACCACGAGCAGTACTTC. Residues: CASSVGGVDHEQYF. The rearrangement uses TRBV9 and TRBJ2-7, with a tentative D call TRBD2 (6 bases). The germline V gene has CDR1 SGDLS and CDR2 YYNGEE. CDR3 length equals 14 residues. The germline V and J ends were trimmed by 0 bases and 5 bases, with 12 bases remaining between them.

The sample holds a few counts of this clonotype. The chain joins TRBV5-1 to TRBJ2-5, with 9 bases fitting TRBD2. This CDR3 has 16 amino acids. Germline trimming cut 0 bases from V and 4 bases from J; bases unmatched to any gene: 7. Germline assignment: CDR1 SGHRS and CDR2 YFSETQ. DNA for the CDR3: TGCGCCAGCAGCTTGGGAGTAGCGGGGGAAGGAGAGACCCAGTACTTC. It yields the protein CASSLGVAGEGETQYF.

This clonotype was seen a few times. The V call is TRBV20-1, the J call TRBJ2-1; a possible D gene is TRBD1 (6 bases). V was cut by 1 base and J by 10 bases, with 11 bases left in between. From germline, CDR1 is DFQATT and CDR2 SNEGSKA (reference sequence). The CDR3 spans 12 residues. In DNA, the CDR3 is TGCAGTGCTAGAGGAGCCAGGGGAGAGCAGTTCTTC. Amino acid sequence: CSARGARGEQFF.

This chain links TRBV5-5 with TRBJ2-3; the D is unclear. With 4 bases removed from V and 4 bases from J, the gap between germline ends came to 16 bases. The CDR3 contains 15 residues. Germline assignment: CDR1 SGHKS and CDR2 YYEKEE (reference sequence). CDR3 region: CASSPPSKGADTQYF. CDR3 coding DNA: TGTGCCAGCAGCCCCCCCAGTAAGGGCGCAGATACGCAGTATTTT. Supplemented by reference TRBV5-5 and TRBJ2-3, the full variable domain reads DAGVTQSPTHLIKTRGQQVTLRCSPISGHKSVSWYQQVLGQGPQFIFQYYEKEERGRGNFPDRFSARQFPNYSSELNVNALLLGDSALYLCASSPPSKGADTQYFGPGTRLTVL.

This clonotype was recorded a few times. In nucleotides, the CDR3 is TGCGCCAGCGCCCGGGACAGGAATATCAATGAGCAGTTCTTC. Translating it yields CASARDRNINEQFF. The chain joins TRBV4-3 to TRBJ2-1; TRBD1 agrees at 8 bases. There are 14 residues in the CDR3. Germline-derived CDR1 and CDR2 are LGHNA and YSLEER. The J segment lost 6 bases and the V segment lost 8 bases, leaving 9 bases of the junction unmatched.

There are a few counts of this clonotype. The V and J genes are TRBV3-1 and TRBJ1-1, with 8 bases matching TRBD1. Germline-derived CDR1 and CDR2 are LGHDT and YNNKEL (reference sequence). V trimming: 2 bases; J trimming: 6 bases; junction bases outside the gene matches: 5. There are 14 residues in the CDR3. The CDR3 spells CASSQLDRASEAFF. The CDR3 region has the DNA TGTGCCAGCAGCCAATTGGACAGGGCTTCTGAAGCTTTCTTT.

The J gene is TRBJ1-2, the V gene TRBV5-1; D perhaps matches TRBD1 (5 bases). Trimming took 0 bases from V and 6 from J, leaving 12 bases between them. The CDR3 has 14 residues. Per germline, CDR1 SGHRS and CDR2 YFSETQ. The DNA of the CDR3 is TGCGCCAGCAGCTTGGAAGCAGGGACCAATGGCTACACCTTC. It translates to CASSLEAGTNGYTF.

In this sample, this clonotype turned up a few times. The V and J genes are TRBV2 and TRBJ1-4, with D uncertain. Germline V gene lookup returns CDR1 SNHLY and CDR2 FYNNEI. The CDR3 consists of 15 residues. Trimming removed 5 bases at V and 2 bases at J, with 12 bases between. CDR3 loop: CASSKEGSTNEKLFF. The CDR3 DNA sequence: TGTGCCAGCAGTAAAGAGGGCAGTACTAATGAAAAACTGTTTTTT.

In its sample, this clonotype was seen a few times. This rearrangement joins TRBV7-9 to TRBJ1-2, with unresolved D. V was cut by 1 base and J by 8 bases, with 11 bases left in between. Germline CDR1 SEHNR, CDR2 FQNEAQ (reference sequence). This CDR3 has 13 residues. CDR3 coding DNA: TGTGCCAGCAGCTTAGTCTATAGTGAGGGCTACACCTTC. Its translation: CASSLVYSEGYTF.

This chain connects TRBV29-1 to TRBJ2-1; 7 bases map to TRBD1. Unmatched junction bases numbered 13, after V lost 1 base and J lost 4 bases. The CDR3 is 17 amino acids. The germline V gene encodes CDR1 SQVTM and CDR2 ANQGSEA. DNA of the CDR3: TGCAGCGTTGAAGGGAAAATAGGGGGCGCCGGTTACAATGAGCAGTTCTTC. It specifies CSVEGKIGGAGYNEQFF.

A few counts support this clonotype. The genes are TRBV4-3 and TRBJ1-2; the D is unclear. The germline V gene has CDR1 LGHNA and CDR2 YSLEER. V lost 4 bases and J lost 9, with 18 bases in between. The CDR3 is made up of 14 amino acids. The CDR3, as DNA: TGCGCCAGCAGCCGGGGAGGACGAACTATGAGCTACACCTTC. This gives the protein CASSRGGRTMSYTF.

This clonotype was found many times. The rearrangement joins TRBV6-5 to TRBJ2-1; D perhaps matches TRBD2 (7 bases). CDR3 length equals 16 residues. Germline lookup yields CDR1 MNHEY and CDR2 SVGAGI. V was cut by 5 bases and J by 6 bases, with 20 bases left in between. The CDR3 sequence: CASSLPGGQGLNEQFF. The CDR3 DNA follows: TGTGCCAGCAGTCTCCCCGGGGGGCAGGGACTCAATGAGCAGTTCTTC.

This chain links TRBV3-1 with TRBJ2-4; the match to TRBD1 covers 8 bases. Germline CDR1 and CDR2: LGHDT and YNNKEL (reference sequence). V was pared by 4 bases and J by 8 bases, with 7 bases of the junction left unmatched. The CDR3 totals 14 residues. The CDR3 region has the DNA TGTGCCAGCAGCCCTTCAGGGGGCCTTGACATTCAGTACTTC. Translation gives CASSPSGGLDIQYF.

The chain is built from TRBV19 and TRBJ2-7; 13 bases are a match to TRBD2. V lost 5 bases, J lost 2 bases, and 3 bases stayed unmatched. CDR3 length: 15 amino acids. Germline V lookup: CDR1 LNHDA, CDR2 SQIVND (reference sequence). CDR3 DNA: TGTGCCAGTAGTCCTGGACTAGCGGGGGCCTACGAGCAGTACTTC. This gives the protein CASSPGLAGAYEQYF.

This clonotype came up many times. The chain employs TRBV20-1 and TRBJ1-2; D unclear. This CDR3 is built from 13 residues. Looked up from germline, CDR1 is DFQATT and CDR2 is SNEGSKA (reference sequence). V was shortened by 6 bases and J by 6 bases, with 17 bases between the two germline ends. The CDR3 spells CSARSGLRHGYTF. The DNA of the CDR3 is TGCAGTGCCAGATCTGGATTGAGGCATGGCTACACCTTC.

This clonotype was seen repeatedly, ten times or more. V is TRBV4-3 and J is TRBJ1-1; D not resolved. V lost 4 bases, J lost 3 bases, and 9 bases lay in between. Germline values: CDR1 LGHNA, CDR2 YSLEER. CDR3 length equals 13 residues. The CDR3 DNA reads TGCGCCAGCAGCCGAGCATTTGACACTGAAGCTTTCTTT. This codes for CASSRAFDTEAFF.

The CDR3 bases are TGTGCCAGCAGCTTAGAGTACGGAGCTAACTATGGCTACACCTTC. Amino acids: CASSLEYGANYGYTF. This chain links TRBV7-6 with TRBJ1-2; D not certain. Trimming left V 1 base short and J 0 bases short, with 9 bases between. This CDR3 contains 15 residues. CDR1 and CDR2 (germline): SGHVS, FNYEAQ. The whole variable domain, filled in from reference TRBV7-6 and TRBJ1-2, reads GAGVSQSPRYKVTKRGQDVALRCDPISGHVSLYWYRQALGQGPEFLTYFNYEAQQDKSGLPNDRFSAERPEGSISTLTIQRTEQRDSAMYRCASSLEYGANYGYTFGSGTRLTVV.

This chain links TRBV9 with TRBJ2-7, with TRBD1 matching 10 bases. The trim removed 3 bases at V and 2 bases at J, leaving 5 bases unmatched. Germline CDR1 reads SGDLS; CDR2 reads YYNGEE. The CDR3 extends over 15 amino acids. CDR3: CASSGGTGVTYEQYF. CDR3 sequence (DNA): TGTGCCAGCAGCGGTGGGACAGGGGTAACCTACGAGCAGTACTTC.

This chain links TRBV19 with TRBJ1-1; the D is unclear. Germline CDR1 and CDR2: LNHDA and SQIVND (reference sequence). This CDR3 has 12 amino acids. V lost 4 bases to trimming and J lost 8 bases, with 11 bases between them. The DNA of the CDR3 is TGTGCCAGTAGTAGAGCCGCCGGGGAAGCTTTCTTT. Residues: CASSRAAGEAFF.

This chain uses TRBV19 with TRBJ2-7, with TRBD1 matching 9 bases. Trimming cost V 5 bases and J 3 bases; bases outside gene matches: 8. CDR3 length: 15 residues. Germline CDR1 reads LNHDA; CDR2 reads SQIVND (reference sequence). Here the CDR3 reads CASSAGTGSFYEQYF. The CDR3 bases are TGTGCCAGTAGTGCCGGGACAGGGTCCTTCTACGAGCAGTACTTC.

This clonotype has just a few counts. CDR3 sequence: CASSQTQKETQYF. The CDR3 DNA is TGTGCCAGCAGCCAAACCCAGAAAGAGACCCAGTACTTC. The V and J genes are TRBV3-1 and TRBJ2-5; no clear D. This CDR3 contains 13 residues. V shed 2 bases and J shed 3 bases, with 7 bases lying between them. In germline, CDR1 is LGHDT, CDR2 YNNKEL (reference sequence).

A few counts support this clonotype. The V call is TRBV7-2, the J call TRBJ2-5; no clear D. CDR1 is SGHTA and CDR2 is FQGNSA in the germline V gene. The CDR3 has 12 residues. V was shortened by 5 bases and J by 5 bases, with 9 bases between the two germline ends. The CDR3 region has the DNA TGTGCCAGCAGCCATAGTGGCGAGACCCAGTACTTC. It yields the protein CASSHSGETQYF.

The table lists this clonotype with a few counts. Here the CDR3 reads CASSLGPGASNIQYF. In nucleotides, the CDR3 is TGTGCCAGCAGCTTAGGCCCAGGGGCTAGTAACATTCAGTACTTC. The gene calls are TRBV7-3 and TRBJ2-4, with a weak D call TRBD1 (6 bases). The CDR3 has 15 amino acids. Trimming took off 2 bases at V and 7 bases at J, with 15 bases between the two ends. Germline V gene sequence: CDR1 SGHTA, CDR2 FQGTGA.

This clonotype was counted at least ten times. The chain combines TRBV7-2 with TRBJ1-5; perhaps TRBD1 as D (5 bases). V lost 3 bases, J lost 3 bases, and 9 bases lay in between. Germline values: CDR1 SGHTA, CDR2 FQGNSA. CDR3 length: 14 amino acids. CDR3 coding DNA: TGTGCCAGCAGCTTGGCAGGGCCCAATCAGCCCCAGCATTTT. This gives the protein CASSLAGPNQPQHF.

The chain has TRBV21-1 and TRBJ2-7. TRBV21-1 is tagged as a pseudogene. The CDR3 has 11 residues. The CDR3 nucleotides are TGTGCCAGAAACGGACGGTACGAGCAGTACGTC. Encoded protein: CARNGRYEQYV.

The V call is TRBV6-2 or TRBV6-3, the J call TRBJ1-3; D gene ambiguous. Germline V gene data show CDR1 as MNHEY and CDR2 as SVGEGT. With 6 bases removed from V and 2 bases from J, the gap between germline ends came to 14 bases. This CDR3 has 15 residues. The CDR3 DNA is TGTGCCAGCAGCATTACGGACGGAACTGGAAACACCATATATTTT. Amino acid sequence: CASSITDGTGNTIYF.

The chain is built from TRBV29-1 and TRBJ2-3, with D tentatively TRBD1 or TRBD2 (6 bases each). The ends were cut back, 0 bases at V and 6 bases at J, with 22 bases in the middle. This CDR3 is built from 17 residues. Germline V CDR1 and CDR2: SQVTM, ANQGSEA. This CDR3 reads CSVEDATSFGGPDTQYF. The CDR3 DNA reads as TGCAGCGTTGAAGACGCTACTAGTTTTGGGGGGCCGGATACGCAGTATTTT.

This clonotype turned up a few times. J is TRBJ1-1 and V is TRBV6-1, with 10 bases identical to TRBD1. Trimming cost V 5 bases and J 10 bases; bases outside gene matches: 13. Germline V gene lookup returns CDR1 MNHNS and CDR2 SASEGT. This CDR3 has 15 residues. Written as DNA, the CDR3 is TGTGCCAGCAGTCTATCCGGGACAGGGGTAATGGGAGCTTTCTTT. It codes for CASSLSGTGVMGAFF.